Sequencing of this T cell receptor beta chain was carried out in a study of cytomegalovirus exposure and HLA in healthy donors. In the study overall: The 110 million or so unique TCR beta sequences, from some 170 million T cells, were found by an earlier analysis. Ancestry clustering placed roughly four fifths of roughly 400 genotyped donors in the Caucasian-associated cluster.

Findings of the study overall: Analysis was carried out at a later point, and it linked a missense DCLRE1C variant to TCR beta V- and J-gene trimming. By HLA locus, TCR association rates varied in a later analysis, with DRB1 showing the most and HLA-C the fewest.

The study ran its PCR with 60 Vbeta and 13 Jbeta primers. Produced via immunoSEQ multiplex PCR; TCRdb's table is partial and in-frame only. The table shows a few hundred thousand clones, with roughly 90% occurring only once. J was trimmed by 0 bases and V by 4 bases; bases with no gene match: 12. Germline lookup yields CDR1 MGHRA and CDR2 YSYEKL. This CDR3 has 18 amino acids. Comment on this clone: The antigen is undetermined.

The rearrangement joins TRBV4-1 to TRBJ1-3; TRBD1 matches 7 bases. The receptor was derived from a woman between 18 and 29 years old in good health and CMV-seronegative. Sequencing input: PBMCs. CDR3 residues: CASSRFSGTAISGNTIYF. CDR3 bases: TGCGCCAGCAGCCGATTCTCCGGGACAGCTATCTCTGGAAACACCATATATTTT.